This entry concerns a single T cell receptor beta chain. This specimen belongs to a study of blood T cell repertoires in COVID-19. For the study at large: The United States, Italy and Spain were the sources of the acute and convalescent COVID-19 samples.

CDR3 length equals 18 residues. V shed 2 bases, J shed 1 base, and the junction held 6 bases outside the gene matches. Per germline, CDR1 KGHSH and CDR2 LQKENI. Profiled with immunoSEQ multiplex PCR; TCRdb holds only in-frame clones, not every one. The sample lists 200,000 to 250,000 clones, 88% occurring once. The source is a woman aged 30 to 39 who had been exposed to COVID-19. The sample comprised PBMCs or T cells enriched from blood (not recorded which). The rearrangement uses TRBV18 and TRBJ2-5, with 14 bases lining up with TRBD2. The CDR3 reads CASSPRTSGRFPQETQYF. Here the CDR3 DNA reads TGTGCCAGCTCACCAAGGACTAGCGGGAGGTTCCCCCAAGAGACCCAGTACTTC.